The T cell receptor beta chain described here comes from a study of cytomegalovirus exposure and HLA in healthy donors. Overall study findings and caveats: Later on, an analysis found that several of the most significant clusters appeared to be linked to common viral pathogens, which included parvovirus B19.

The study ran its PCR with 60 Vbeta and 13 Jbeta primers. Using immunoSEQ multiplex PCR, the repertoire was profiled, and TCRdb retains in-frame clones only, with some absent. The table lists about 59,000 clones, about 80% of them singletons, with around 3.9% in the top ten. This clone was counted between two and nine times. Its specificity is not known. The CDR3 consists of 16 residues. Germline trimming cut 2 bases from V and 7 bases from J; bases unmatched to any gene: 8. CDR1 and CDR2 (germline): SGHVS, FQNEAQ. Specimen: PBMCs. The TCR comes from a middle-aged woman in good health and CMV-seronegative. The V gene is TRBV7-8, the J gene TRBJ2-1; 10 nucleotides agree with TRBD1. The CDR3 is CASSLYLGQGSNEQFF. The DNA for the CDR3 is TGTGCCAGCAGCTTATACCTGGGACAGGGGAGTAATGAGCAGTTCTTC.